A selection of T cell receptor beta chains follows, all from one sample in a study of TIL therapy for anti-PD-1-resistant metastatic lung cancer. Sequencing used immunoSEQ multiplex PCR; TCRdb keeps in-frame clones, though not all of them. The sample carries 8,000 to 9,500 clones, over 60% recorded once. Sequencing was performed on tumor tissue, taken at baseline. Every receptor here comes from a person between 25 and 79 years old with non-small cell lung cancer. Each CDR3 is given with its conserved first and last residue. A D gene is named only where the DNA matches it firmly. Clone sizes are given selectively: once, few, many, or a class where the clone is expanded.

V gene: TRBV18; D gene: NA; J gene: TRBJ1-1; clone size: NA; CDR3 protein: CASSPPGGRGNTEAFF; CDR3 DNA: TGTGCCAGCTCACCACCGGGGGGAAGAGGGAACACTGAAGCTTTCTTT
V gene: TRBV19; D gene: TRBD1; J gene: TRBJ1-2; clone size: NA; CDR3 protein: CASSPGQGANYGYTF; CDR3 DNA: TGTGCCAGTAGTCCCGGACAGGGTGCCAACTATGGCTACACCTTC
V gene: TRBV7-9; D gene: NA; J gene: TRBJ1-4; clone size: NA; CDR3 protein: CASSLGQVNEKLFF; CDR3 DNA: TGTGCCAGCAGCTTAGGGCAGGTTAATGAAAAACTGTTTTTT
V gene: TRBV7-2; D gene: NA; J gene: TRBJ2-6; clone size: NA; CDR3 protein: CASSPRGAAGNVLTF; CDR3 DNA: TGTGCCAGCAGCCCCCGGGGGGCGGCGGGCAACGTCCTGACTTTC
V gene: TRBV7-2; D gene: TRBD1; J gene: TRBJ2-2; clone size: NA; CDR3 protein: CASSLIGTGNTGELFF; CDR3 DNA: TGTGCCAGCAGCTTAATAGGGACAGGGAACACCGGGGAGCTGTTTTTT
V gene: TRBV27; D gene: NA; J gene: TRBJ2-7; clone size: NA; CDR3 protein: CASSSPYPNREGHYEQYF; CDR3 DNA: TGTGCCAGCAGTTCCCCTTACCCTAACAGGGAGGGTCACTACGAGCAGTACTTC
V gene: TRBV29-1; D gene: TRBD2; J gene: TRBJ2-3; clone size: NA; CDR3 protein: CSVVVLVAGAADTQYF; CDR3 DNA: TGCAGCGTTGTTGTCTTGGTAGCGGGAGCCGCAGATACGCAGTATTTT
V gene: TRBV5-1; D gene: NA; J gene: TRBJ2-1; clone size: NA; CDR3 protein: CASSPQGDNEQFF; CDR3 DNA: TGCGCCAGCAGCCCGCAAGGAGACAATGAGCAGTTCTTC
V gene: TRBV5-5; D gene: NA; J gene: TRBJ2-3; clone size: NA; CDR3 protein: CASSSSGDTQYF; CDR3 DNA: TGTGCCAGCAGTTCAAGCGGAGATACGCAGTATTTT
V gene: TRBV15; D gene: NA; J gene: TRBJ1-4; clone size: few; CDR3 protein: CATSRDGTGGEKLFF; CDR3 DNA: TGTGCCACCAGCAGAGACGGAACAGGCGGCGAAAAACTGTTTTTT
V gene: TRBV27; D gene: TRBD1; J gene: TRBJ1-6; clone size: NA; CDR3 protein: CASRLTGTANSPLHF; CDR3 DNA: TGTGCCAGCAGATTGACCGGGACAGCTAATTCACCCCTCCACTTT
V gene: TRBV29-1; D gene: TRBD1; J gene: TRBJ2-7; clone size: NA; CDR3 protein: CSVDRGYEQYF; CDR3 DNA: TGCAGCGTGGACAGGGGCTACGAGCAGTACTTC
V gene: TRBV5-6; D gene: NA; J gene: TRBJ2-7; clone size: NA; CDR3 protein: CASAWTAASYEQYF; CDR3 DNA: TGTGCCAGCGCATGGACAGCCGCCTCCTACGAGCAGTACTTC
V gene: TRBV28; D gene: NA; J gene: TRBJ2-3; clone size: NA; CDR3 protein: CASSYGGLTRITDTQYF; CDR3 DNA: TGTGCCAGCAGTTATGGCGGGCTGACCAGAATCACAGATACGCAGTATTTT
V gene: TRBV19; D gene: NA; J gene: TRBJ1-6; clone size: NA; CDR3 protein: CASSRDRISPLHF; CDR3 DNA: TGTGCCAGTAGTAGAGACAGGATTTCACCCCTCCACTTT
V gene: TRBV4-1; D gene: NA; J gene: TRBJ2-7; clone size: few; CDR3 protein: CASSEIGSAYEQYF; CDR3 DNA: TGCGCCAGCAGTGAGATTGGGAGCGCCTACGAGCAGTACTTC
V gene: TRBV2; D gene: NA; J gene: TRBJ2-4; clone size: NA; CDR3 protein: CATSDSGNIQYF; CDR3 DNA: TGTGCCACTTCGGACAGTGGGAACATTCAGTACTTC
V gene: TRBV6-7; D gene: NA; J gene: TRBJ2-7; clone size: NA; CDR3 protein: CASSYSTSNTTYEQYF; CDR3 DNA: TGTGCCAGCAGTTACTCAACCAGTAATACGACCTACGAGCAGTACTTC
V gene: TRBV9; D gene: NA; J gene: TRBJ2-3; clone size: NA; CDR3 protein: CASSFQPGTDTQYF; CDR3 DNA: TGTGCCAGCAGCTTTCAGCCAGGCACAGATACGCAGTATTTT
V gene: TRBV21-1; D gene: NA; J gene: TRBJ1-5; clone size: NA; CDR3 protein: CASSKGPPPPWDRWHQPQHF; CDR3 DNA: TGTGCCAGCAGCAAAGGTCCCCCTCCCCCCTGGGACAGGTGGCATCAGCCCCAGCATTTT
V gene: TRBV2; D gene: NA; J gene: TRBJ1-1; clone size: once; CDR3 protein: CASSEAVAGGTEAFF; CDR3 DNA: TGTGCCAGCAGTGAAGCTGTGGCCGGCGGGACTGAAGCTTTCTTT
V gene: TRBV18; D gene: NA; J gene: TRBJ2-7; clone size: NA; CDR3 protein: CASSRFNRDEQYF; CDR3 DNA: TGTGCCAGCTCACGTTTCAACAGGGACGAGCAGTACTTC
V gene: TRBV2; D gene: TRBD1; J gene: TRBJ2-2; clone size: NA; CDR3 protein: CASSEVTGDTGELFF; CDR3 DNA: TGTGCCAGCAGTGAAGTGACAGGGGACACCGGGGAGCTGTTTTTT
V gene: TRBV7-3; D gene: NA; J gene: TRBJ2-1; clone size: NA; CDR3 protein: CASSSSVGGGAYNEQFF; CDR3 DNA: TGTGCCAGCAGCTCCTCGGTGGGGGGAGGTGCCTACAATGAGCAGTTCTTC
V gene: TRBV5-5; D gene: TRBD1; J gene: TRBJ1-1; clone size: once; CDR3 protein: CASSLSTGSTEAFF; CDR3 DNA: TGTGCCAGCAGCTTATCGACAGGGTCCACTGAAGCTTTCTTT
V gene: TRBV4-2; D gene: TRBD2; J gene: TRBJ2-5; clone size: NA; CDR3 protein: CASSQVSAAGGRAETQYF; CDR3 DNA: TGTGCCAGCAGCCAAGTATCGGCGGCGGGAGGAAGGGCGGAGACCCAGTACTTC
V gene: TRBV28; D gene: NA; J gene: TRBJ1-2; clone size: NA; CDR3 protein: CASSLPQKEGYTF; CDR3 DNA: TGTGCCAGCAGTTTACCCCAGAAGGAGGGCTACACCTTC
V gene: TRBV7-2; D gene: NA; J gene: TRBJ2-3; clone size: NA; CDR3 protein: CASSPLGDGGTDTQYF; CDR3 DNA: TGTGCCAGCAGCCCACTAGGGGACGGTGGCACAGATACGCAGTATTTT
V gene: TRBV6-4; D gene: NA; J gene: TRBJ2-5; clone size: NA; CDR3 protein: CASSADGGAETQYF; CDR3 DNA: TGTGCCAGCAGTGCAGACGGAGGCGCTGAGACCCAGTACTTC
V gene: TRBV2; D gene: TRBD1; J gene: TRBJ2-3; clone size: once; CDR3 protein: CASSEAGQYTDTQYF; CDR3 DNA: TGTGCCAGCAGTGAAGCGGGACAGTACACAGATACGCAGTATTTT
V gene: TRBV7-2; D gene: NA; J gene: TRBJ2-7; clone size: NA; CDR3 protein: CASSLADYGWSSYEQYF; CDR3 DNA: TGTGCCAGCAGCTTAGCGGATTATGGGTGGAGCTCCTACGAGCAGTACTTC
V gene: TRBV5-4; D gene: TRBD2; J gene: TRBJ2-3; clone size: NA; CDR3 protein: CASSRPWSGSMTDTQYF; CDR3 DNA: TGTGCCAGCAGCCGACCCTGGAGCGGGAGTATGACAGATACGCAGTATTTT
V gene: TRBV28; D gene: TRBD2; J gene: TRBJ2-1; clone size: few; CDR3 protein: CASSLQFGGRAIYNEQFF; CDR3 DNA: TGTGCCAGCAGTTTACAATTTGGTGGGAGGGCCATTTACAATGAGCAGTTCTTC
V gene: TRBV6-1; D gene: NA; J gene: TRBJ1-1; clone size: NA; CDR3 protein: CASSVRGDTEAFF; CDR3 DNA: TGTGCCAGCAGTGTAAGGGGAGACACTGAAGCTTTCTTT
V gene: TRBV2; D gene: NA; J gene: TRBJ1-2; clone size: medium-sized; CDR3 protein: CASSEAEYGYTF; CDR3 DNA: TGTGCCAGCAGTGAAGCGGAGTATGGCTACACCTTC
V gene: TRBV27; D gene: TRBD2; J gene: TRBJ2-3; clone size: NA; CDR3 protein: CASSYREGRQYF; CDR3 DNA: TGTGCCAGCAGTTACCGGGAGGGCCGCCAGTATTTT
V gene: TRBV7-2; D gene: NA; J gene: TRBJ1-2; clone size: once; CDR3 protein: CASSLLFQGRGYTF; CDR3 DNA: TGTGCCAGCAGCTTATTATTCCAGGGACGAGGCTACACCTTC